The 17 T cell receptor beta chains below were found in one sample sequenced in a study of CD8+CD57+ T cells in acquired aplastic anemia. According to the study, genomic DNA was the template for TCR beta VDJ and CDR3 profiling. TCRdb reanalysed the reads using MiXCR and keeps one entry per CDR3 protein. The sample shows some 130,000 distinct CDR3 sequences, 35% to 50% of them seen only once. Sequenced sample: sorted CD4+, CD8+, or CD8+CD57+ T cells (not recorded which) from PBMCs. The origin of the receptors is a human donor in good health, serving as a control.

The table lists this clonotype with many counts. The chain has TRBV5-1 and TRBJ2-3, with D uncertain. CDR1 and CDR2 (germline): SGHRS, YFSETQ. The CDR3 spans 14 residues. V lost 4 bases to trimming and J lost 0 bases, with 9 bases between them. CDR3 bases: TGCGCCAGCAGCGCCATCGGTAGCACAGATACGCAGTATTTT. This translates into CASSAIGSTDTQYF.

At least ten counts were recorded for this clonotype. The CDR3, as DNA: TGCAGTGCTAGAGATTCGTCTAGCGGGACAATAGAGACCCAGTACTTC. Translating gives CSARDSSSGTIETQYF. The rearrangement uses TRBV20-1 and TRBJ2-5; TRBD2 aligns across 9 bases. The CDR3 sequence is 16 residues long. After removal of 0 bases from V and 4 bases from J, the junction contained 9 bases not matched to a gene. The germline gives CDR1 DFQATT, CDR2 SNEGSKA (reference sequence).

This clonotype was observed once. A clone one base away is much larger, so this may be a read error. The CDR3 region is CASGKTTGGYADTQYF. CDR3 DNA: TGTGCCAGCGGCAAAACGACAGGGGGCTATGCAGATACGCAGTATTTT. The V gene is TRBV11-1, the J gene TRBJ2-3; 10 bases match TRBD1. The germline CDR1 and CDR2 sequences are SGHAT and FQDESV (reference sequence). After removal of 8 bases from V and 4 bases from J, the junction contained 12 bases not matched to a gene. The CDR3 extends over 16 amino acids.

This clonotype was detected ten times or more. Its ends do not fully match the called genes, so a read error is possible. The CDR3 DNA is TGTGCCAGCAGTTTCAGGTCCAGGCTTTCTTTCTTC. Translation: CASSFRSRLSFF. V and J are TRBV11-2 and TRBJ2-7; D unresolved. The CDR3 loop spans 12 amino acids. CDR1 and CDR2 (germline): SGHAT, FQNNGV.

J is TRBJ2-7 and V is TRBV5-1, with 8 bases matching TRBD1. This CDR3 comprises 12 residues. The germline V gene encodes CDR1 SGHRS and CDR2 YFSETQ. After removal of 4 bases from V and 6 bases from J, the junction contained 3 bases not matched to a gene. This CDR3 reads CASSQTGAEQYF. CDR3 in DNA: TGCGCCAGCAGCCAGACAGGGGCCGAGCAGTACTTC.

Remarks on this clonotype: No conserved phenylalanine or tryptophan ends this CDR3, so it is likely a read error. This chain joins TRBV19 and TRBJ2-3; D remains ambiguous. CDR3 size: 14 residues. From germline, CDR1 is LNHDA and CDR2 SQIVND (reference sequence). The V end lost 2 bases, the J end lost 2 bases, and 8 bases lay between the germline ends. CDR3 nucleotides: TGTGCCAGTAGTATAAGCCTACCCACAGATACGCAGTATTCT. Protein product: CASSISLPTDTQYS.

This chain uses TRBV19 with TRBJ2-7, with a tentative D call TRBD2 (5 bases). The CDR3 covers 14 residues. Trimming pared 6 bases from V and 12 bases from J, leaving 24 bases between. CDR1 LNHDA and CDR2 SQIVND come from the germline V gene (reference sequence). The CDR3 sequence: CASSPTKEPSMLYF. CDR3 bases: TGTGCCAGTAGCCCGACTAAAGAACCATCGATGTTGTACTTC.

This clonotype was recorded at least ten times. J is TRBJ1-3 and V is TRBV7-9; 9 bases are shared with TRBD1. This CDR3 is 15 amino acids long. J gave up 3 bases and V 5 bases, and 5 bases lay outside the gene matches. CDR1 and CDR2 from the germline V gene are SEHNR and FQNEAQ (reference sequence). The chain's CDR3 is CASSIQGAGGNTIYF. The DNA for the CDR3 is TGTGCCAGCAGCATACAGGGGGCTGGTGGAAACACCATATATTTT.

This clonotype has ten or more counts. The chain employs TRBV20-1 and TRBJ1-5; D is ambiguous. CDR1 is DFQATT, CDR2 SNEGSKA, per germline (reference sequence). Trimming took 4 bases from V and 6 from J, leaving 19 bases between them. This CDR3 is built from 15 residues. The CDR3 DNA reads TGCAGTGCTACGGACGGGTTGGTGCGTACTCAGCCCCAGCATTTT. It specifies CSATDGLVRTQPQHF.

This chain's CDR3 is CASSFSGDSPLHF. Written as DNA, the CDR3 is TGTGCCAGCAGCTTTTCGGGGGATTCACCCCTCCACTTT. The J gene is TRBJ1-6, the V gene TRBV7-3; maybe TRBD1 (5 bases). Looked up from germline, CDR1 is SGHTA and CDR2 is FQGTGA. This CDR3 spans 13 amino acids. V dropped 3 bases and J dropped 8 bases, with 8 bases sitting between them. The full variable domain, completed using reference TRBV7-3 and TRBJ1-6, is GAGVSQTPSNKVTEKGKYVELRCDPISGHTALYWYRQSLGQGPEFLIYFQGTGAADDSGLPNDRFFAVRPEGSVSTLKIQRTERGDSAVYLCASSFSGDSPLHFGNGTRLTVT.

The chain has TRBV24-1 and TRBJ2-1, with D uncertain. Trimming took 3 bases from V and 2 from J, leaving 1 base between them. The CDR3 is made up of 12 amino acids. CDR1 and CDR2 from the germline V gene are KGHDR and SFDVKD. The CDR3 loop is CATSDPYNEQFF. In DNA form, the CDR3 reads TGTGCCACCAGTGATCCCTACAATGAGCAGTTCTTC.

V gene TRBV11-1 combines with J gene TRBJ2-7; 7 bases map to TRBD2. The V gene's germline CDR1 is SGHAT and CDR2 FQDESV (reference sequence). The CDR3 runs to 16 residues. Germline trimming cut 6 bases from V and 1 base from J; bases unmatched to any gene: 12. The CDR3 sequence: CASSARVAGASYEQYF. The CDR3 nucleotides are TGTGCCAGCAGTGCTAGAGTTGCGGGAGCGTCCTACGAGCAGTACTTC.

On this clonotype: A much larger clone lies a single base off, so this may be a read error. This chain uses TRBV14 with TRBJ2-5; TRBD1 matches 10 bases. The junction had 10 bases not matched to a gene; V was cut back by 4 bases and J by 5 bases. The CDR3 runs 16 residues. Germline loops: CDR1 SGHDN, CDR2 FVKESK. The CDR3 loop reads CASSRRGQGGSETQYF. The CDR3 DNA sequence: TGTGCCAGCAGCCGGAGAGGACAGGGGGGTTCCGAGACCCAGTACTTC.

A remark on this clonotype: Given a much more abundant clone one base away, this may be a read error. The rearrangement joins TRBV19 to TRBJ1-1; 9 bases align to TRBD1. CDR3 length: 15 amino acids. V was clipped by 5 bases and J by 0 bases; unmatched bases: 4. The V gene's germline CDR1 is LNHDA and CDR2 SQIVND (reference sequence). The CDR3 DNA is TGTGCCAGTAGTCGTGGACAGGGGATGAACACTGAAGCTTTCTTT. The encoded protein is CASSRGQGMNTEAFF.

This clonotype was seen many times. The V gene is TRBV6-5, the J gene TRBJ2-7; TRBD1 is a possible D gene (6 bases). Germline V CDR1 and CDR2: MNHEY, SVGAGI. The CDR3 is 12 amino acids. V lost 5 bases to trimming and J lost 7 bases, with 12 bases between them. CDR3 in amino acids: CASSRAGVEQYF. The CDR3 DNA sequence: TGTGCCAGCAGTCGGGCAGGGGTAGAGCAGTACTTC.

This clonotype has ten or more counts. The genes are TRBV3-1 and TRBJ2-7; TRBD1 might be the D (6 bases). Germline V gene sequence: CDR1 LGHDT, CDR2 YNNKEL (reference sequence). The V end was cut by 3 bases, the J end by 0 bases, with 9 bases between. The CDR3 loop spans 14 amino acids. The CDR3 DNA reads TGTGCCAGCAGCCAGGGGGCCAGCTCCTACGAGCAGTACTTC. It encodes CASSQGASSYEQYF.

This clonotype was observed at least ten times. CDR3 protein: CASSFRDSSGNTIYF. The CDR3 nucleotides are TGTGCCAGCAGCTTCCGGGACAGCTCTGGAAACACCATATATTTT. This chain connects TRBV11-2 to TRBJ1-3; 7 bases line up with TRBD1. CDR3 length: 15 amino acids. The V segment lost 3 bases and the J segment 0 bases; nucleotides outside the gene matches: 2. CDR1 and CDR2 (germline): SGHAT, FQNNGV.